This T cell receptor (beta chain) comes out of a study of T cell responses to AZD1222 COVID-19 vaccine. Study context: Second-dose timings of about 4 or about 12 weeks were pooled.

Between the trimmed V and J ends, which lost 4 bases and 3 bases, there was a span of 12 bases. There are 14 residues in the CDR3. Germline CDR1 is SQVTM and CDR2 is ANQGSEA. Regarding this clone: Its specificity is unknown.

Measured with immunoSEQ multiplex PCR; TCRdb has only the in-frame clones, and not every one. The top ten clones hold about 4.8% of a sample with 95,000 to 150,000 clones, about nine tenths of them seen once. Study findings and constraints: In all cases, repertoires were sampled only after the peak T cell response.

Sequences were derived from peripheral blood, sampled on day 0 of AZD1222 vaccination. This receptor was identified in an adult in good health. The chain recombines TRBV29-1 with TRBJ2-2, with TRBD2 as a possible D gene (7 bases). CDR3 coding DNA: TGCAGCGTTGGCGGGGGCAGCTACACCGGGGAGCTGTTTTTT. Protein sequence: CSVGGGSYTGELFF.